These T cell receptor beta chains were read from a single sample in a study of type 1 regulatory T cells. TCRdb reprocessed the reads with MiXCR, giving one entry per CDR3 protein. The sample shows some 89,000 distinct CDR3 sequences, less than 40% of them seen only once. Sequenced sample: CD4+ T cells, either the whole sample or a sorted fraction (not recorded which). The receptor set was obtained from a human donor in good health. CDR3s include the opening cysteine and the closing phenylalanine or tryptophan.

cdr3_aa j_call v_call
CASSFSSGSIRDTQYF TRBJ2-3 TRBV7-2
CASSQDPESREQYF TRBJ2-7 TRBV3-1
CASSFQAWGDTQYF TRBJ2-3 TRBV7-2
CSVVSLAEYTQYF TRBJ2-3 TRBV29-1
CASRLASADQYQETQYF TRBJ2-5 TRBV12-2
CATSRDLSGSTLQETQYF TRBJ2-5 TRBV15
CAISDSDRDQETQYF TRBJ2-5 TRBV10-3
CASSVAGISYNEQFF TRBJ2-1 TRBV10-2
CSARQGTPQFF TRBJ2-1 TRBV20-1
CASSPDRVDEKLFF TRBJ1-4 TRBV4-3
CASSIIAGEAEQFF TRBJ2-1 TRBV27
CASSVKAGIKFF TRBJ2-1 TRBV7-2
CSGAAGDSYNEQFF TRBJ2-1 TRBV20-1
CASSNRLAGDYEQFF TRBJ2-1 TRBV19
CASSGRPPPYEQYF TRBJ2-7 TRBV7-9
CSAPAGDGTQYF TRBJ2-3 TRBV20-1
CASIRVSDNEQFF TRBJ2-1 TRBV5-5
CATSRETSSETQYF TRBJ2-5 TRBV15
CASSIWAKETQYF TRBJ2-5 TRBV19
CASRILAGGTGELFF TRBJ2-2 TRBV6-5
CASGLVTSGVNTGELFF TRBJ2-2 TRBV12-5
CASSFRQGEVTGELFF TRBJ2-2 TRBV5-1
CASRSGDSSYNEQFF TRBJ2-1 TRBV6-6
CASSLVQGANTGELFF TRBJ2-2 TRBV7-2
CASSLEPGFGGHTGELFF TRBJ2-2 TRBV12-3/TRBV12-4
CASGTSDGYTF TRBJ1-2 TRBV12-3/TRBV12-4
CASGVRNEQFF TRBJ2-1 TRBV28
CSARTGSGQPQHF TRBJ1-5 TRBV20-1
CASTDRELLEQYF TRBJ2-7 TRBV25-1
CASSLSGGAGGTDTQYF TRBJ2-3 TRBV7-6
CASSLASLLRDNEQFF TRBJ2-1 TRBV5-1
CASRTGTGSGSQAFF TRBJ1-1 TRBV6-4
CASSFLGGSGTGELFF TRBJ2-2 TRBV28
CASSLLQVSQPQHF TRBJ1-5 TRBV12-3/TRBV12-4
CASSGDRDSLAKNIQYF TRBJ2-4 TRBV10-2
CASSSDLKEIEQYF TRBJ2-7 TRBV5-1
CATKPTAYGYTF TRBJ1-2 TRBV28
CSARTSLSTDTQYF TRBJ2-3 TRBV20-1
CSEILAGGYNEQFF TRBJ2-1 TRBV20-1
CASSLDRARSGANVLTF TRBJ2-6 TRBV6-5
CASSQPTGPDKGQYF TRBJ2-7 TRBV4-1
CASSPPTDNEQFF TRBJ2-1 TRBV18
CASSETASYEQYF TRBJ2-7 TRBV6-1
CSAREGLAGGFNEQFF TRBJ2-1 TRBV20-1
CASSFQNEQFF TRBJ2-1 TRBV7-8
CASSPGGQPYEQYF TRBJ2-7 TRBV7-9
CASSLQGANQPQHF TRBJ1-5 TRBV7-2
CASSLEGRFRLTYNEQFF TRBJ2-1 TRBV5-6
CSAKEFGTPYNEQFF TRBJ2-1 TRBV20-1
CAGRGTAESSPLHF TRBJ1-6 TRBV5-4
CASSPGGTEQFF TRBJ2-1 TRBV19
CAISESSQGALGTEAFF TRBJ1-1 TRBV10-3
CASSVASVGANEQFF TRBJ2-1 TRBV9
CASSVGEFGETQYF TRBJ2-5 TRBV9